This T cell receptor beta chain was documented in a study of cytomegalovirus exposure and HLA in healthy donors. Germline CDR1 reads MDHEN; CDR2 reads SYDVKM. This CDR3 has 15 amino acids. Trimming removed 5 bases from V and 6 bases from J, with 18 bases in between. The study's findings and limits: The classifier reportedly diagnosed cytomegalovirus status with high sensitivity and specificity.

It was with 60 Vbeta and 13 Jbeta primers that the PCR ran. Authors' data handling: It was a later analysis that counted about 80 million unique TCR beta chains, of which approximately 11 million were shared. Clones were read by immunoSEQ multiplex PCR, and TCRdb kept only the in-frame ones, dropping some. V and J calls and clone size come straight from that table; D and trimming were deduced from the DNA. The sample includes 270,000 or so clones, about nine tenths of them seen just once. This clone was recorded once. What it recognizes is unknown. The chain is built from TRBV28 and TRBJ2-3, with D possibly being TRBD2 (5 bases). The sequencing input was PBMCs. This TCR derives from a man in his forties in good health and CMV-seropositive. The CDR3: CASSSRTLPKDTQYF. The DNA of the CDR3 is TGTGCCAGCAGTAGCAGGACTCTTCCTAAGGATACGCAGTATTTT.